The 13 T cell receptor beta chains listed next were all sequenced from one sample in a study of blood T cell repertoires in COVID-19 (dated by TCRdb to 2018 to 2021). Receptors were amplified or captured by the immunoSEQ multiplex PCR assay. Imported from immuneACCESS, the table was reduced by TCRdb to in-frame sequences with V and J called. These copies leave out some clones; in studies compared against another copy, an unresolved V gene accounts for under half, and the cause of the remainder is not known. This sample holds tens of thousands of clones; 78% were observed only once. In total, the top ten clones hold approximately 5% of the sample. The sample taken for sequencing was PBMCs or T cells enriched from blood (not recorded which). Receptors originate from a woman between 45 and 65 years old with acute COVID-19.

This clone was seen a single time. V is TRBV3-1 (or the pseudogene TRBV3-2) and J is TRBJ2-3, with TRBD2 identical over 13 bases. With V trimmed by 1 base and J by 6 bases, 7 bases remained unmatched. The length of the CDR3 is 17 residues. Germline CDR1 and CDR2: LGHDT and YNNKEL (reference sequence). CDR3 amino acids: CASSQGLAGGLRDTQYF. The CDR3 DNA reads TGTGCCAGCAGCCAAGGACTAGCGGGGGGCCTACGGGATACGCAGTATTTT.

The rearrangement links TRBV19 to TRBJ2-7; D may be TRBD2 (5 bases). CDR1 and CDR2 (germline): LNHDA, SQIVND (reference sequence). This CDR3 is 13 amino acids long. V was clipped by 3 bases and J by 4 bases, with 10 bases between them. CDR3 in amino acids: CASSIGVGYEQYF. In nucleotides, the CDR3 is TGTGCCAGTAGTATCGGGGTAGGGTACGAGCAGTACTTC.

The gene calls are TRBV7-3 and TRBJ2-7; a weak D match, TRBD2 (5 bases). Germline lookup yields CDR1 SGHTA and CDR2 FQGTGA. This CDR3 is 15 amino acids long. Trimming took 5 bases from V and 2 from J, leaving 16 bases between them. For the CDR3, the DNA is TGTGCCAGCAGCGCCGGCGTGGGAGCCGCCTACGAGCAGTACTTC. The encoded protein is CASSAGVGAAYEQYF.

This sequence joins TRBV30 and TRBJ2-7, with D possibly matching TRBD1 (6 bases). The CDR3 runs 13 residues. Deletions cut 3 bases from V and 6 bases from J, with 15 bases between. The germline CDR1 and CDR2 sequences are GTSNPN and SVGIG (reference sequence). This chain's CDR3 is CAWRPTWGREQYF. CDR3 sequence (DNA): TGTGCCTGGAGGCCTACCTGGGGGCGCGAGCAGTACTTC.

The CDR3 region has the DNA TGTGCCAGCTGGGACAGGGGGCTGAGCAATTCACCCCTCCACTTT. Amino acid sequence: CASWDRGLSNSPLHF. The chain employs TRBV2 and TRBJ1-6; 12 positions agree with TRBD1. Germline V gives CDR1 SNHLY, CDR2 FYNNEI. The CDR3 totals 15 residues. V gave up 8 bases and J gave up 7 bases; unmatched junction bases: 6.

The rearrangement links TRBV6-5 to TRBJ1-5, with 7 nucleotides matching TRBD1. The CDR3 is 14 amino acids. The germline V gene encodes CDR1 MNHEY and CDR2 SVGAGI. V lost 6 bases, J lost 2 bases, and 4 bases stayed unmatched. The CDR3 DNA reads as TGTGCCAGCAGCCCAACAGGGGGCAATCAGCCCCAGCATTTT. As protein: CASSPTGGNQPQHF.

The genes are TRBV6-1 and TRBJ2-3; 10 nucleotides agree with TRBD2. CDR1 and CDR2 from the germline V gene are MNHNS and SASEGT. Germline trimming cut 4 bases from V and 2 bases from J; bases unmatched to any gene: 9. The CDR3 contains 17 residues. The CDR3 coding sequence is TGTGCCAGCAGTGGACTCGGACTAGCGGATTCCACAGATACGCAGTATTTT. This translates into CASSGLGLADSTDTQYF.

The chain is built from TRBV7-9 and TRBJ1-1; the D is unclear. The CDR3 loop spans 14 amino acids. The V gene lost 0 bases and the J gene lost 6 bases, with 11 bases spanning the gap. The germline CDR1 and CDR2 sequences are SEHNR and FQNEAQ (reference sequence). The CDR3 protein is CASSLAMEDPEAFF. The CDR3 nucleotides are TGTGCCAGCAGCTTAGCTATGGAGGACCCTGAAGCTTTCTTT.

CDR3 in amino acids: CASSPGTGEYEQYF. The CDR3 DNA follows: TGTGCCAGCTCACCTGGGACAGGGGAGTACGAGCAGTACTTC. This sequence joins TRBV18 and TRBJ2-7; 10 bases align to TRBD1. The CDR3 sequence is 14 residues long. Unmatched junction bases numbered 3, after V lost 3 bases and J lost 4 bases. Germline CDR1 reads KGHSH; CDR2 reads LQKENI.

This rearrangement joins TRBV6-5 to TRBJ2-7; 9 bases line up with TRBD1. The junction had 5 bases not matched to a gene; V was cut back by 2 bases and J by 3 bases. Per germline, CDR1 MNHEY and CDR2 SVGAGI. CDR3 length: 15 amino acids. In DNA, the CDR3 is TGTGCCAGCAGTTACGGCGGACAGGGGTACTACGAGCAGTACTTC. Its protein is CASSYGGQGYYEQYF.

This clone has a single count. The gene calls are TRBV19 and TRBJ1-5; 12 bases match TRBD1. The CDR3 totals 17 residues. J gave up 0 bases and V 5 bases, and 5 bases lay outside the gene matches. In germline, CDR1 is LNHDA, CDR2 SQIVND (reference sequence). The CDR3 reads CASSPGQGARSNQPQHF. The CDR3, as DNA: TGTGCCAGTAGTCCGGGACAGGGGGCTCGTAGCAATCAGCCCCAGCATTTT.

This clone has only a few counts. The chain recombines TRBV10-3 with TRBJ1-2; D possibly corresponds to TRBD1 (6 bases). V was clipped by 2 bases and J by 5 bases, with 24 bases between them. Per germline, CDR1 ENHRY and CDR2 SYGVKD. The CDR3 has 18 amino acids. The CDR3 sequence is CAISEHPIPKDRLYGYTF. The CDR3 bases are TGTGCCATCAGTGAGCACCCTATCCCAAAGGACAGACTATATGGCTACACCTTC.

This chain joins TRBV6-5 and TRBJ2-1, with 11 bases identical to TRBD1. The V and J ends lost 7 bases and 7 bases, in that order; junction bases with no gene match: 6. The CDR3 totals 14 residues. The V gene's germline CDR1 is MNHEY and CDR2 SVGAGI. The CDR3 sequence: CASTRDRGANEQFF. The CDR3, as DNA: TGTGCCAGCACCAGGGACAGGGGGGCTAATGAGCAGTTCTTC.